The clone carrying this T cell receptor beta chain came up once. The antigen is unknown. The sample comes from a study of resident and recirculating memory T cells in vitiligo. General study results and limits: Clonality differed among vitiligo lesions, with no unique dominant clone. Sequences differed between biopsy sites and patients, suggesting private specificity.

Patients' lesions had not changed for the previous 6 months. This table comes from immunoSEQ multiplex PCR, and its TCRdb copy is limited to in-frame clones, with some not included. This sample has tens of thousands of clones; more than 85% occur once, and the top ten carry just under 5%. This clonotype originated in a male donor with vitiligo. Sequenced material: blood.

The CDR3 sequence is CASSIWTSPGELFF. DNA of the CDR3: TGTGCCAGTAGTATTTGGACTTCGCCCGGGGAGCTGTTTTTT. The J gene is TRBJ2-2, the V gene TRBV19; perhaps TRBD2 as D (5 bases). Germline V gene lookup returns CDR1 LNHDA and CDR2 SQIVND (reference sequence). The CDR3 loop spans 14 amino acids. V was cut by 3 bases and J by 6 bases, with 11 bases left in between.